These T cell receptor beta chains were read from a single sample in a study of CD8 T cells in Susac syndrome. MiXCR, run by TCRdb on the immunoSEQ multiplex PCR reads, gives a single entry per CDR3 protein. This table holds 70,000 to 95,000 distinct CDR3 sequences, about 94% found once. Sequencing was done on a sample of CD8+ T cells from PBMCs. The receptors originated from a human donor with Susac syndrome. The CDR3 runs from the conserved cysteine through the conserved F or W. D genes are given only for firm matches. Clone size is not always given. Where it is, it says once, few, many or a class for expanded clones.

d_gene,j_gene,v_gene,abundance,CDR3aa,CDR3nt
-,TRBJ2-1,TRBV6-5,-,CASSYERRSNEQFF,TGTGCCAGCAGTTACGAGCGGCGGAGCAATGAGCAGTTCTTC
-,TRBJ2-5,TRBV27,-,CATKGQGNVETQYF,TGTGCGACGAAAGGGCAGGGGAACGTAGAGACCCAGTACTTC
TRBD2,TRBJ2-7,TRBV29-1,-,CSVAGLPFGRPTYEQYF,TGCAGCGTCGCCGGGCTTCCCTTCGGGAGGCCTACCTACGAGCAGTACTTC
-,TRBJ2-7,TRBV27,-,CARYEQYF,TGTGCCAGGTACGAGCAGTACTTC
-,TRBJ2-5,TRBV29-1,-,CSVGVGVETQYF,TGCAGCGTTGGAGTTGGGGTGGAGACCCAGTACTTC
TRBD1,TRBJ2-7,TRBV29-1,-,CSVGTGQETYEQYF,TGCAGCGTTGGGACGGGACAGGAAACCTACGAGCAGTACTTC
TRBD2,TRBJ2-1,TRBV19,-,CASTPGLAHNEQFF,TGTGCCAGTACTCCGGGACTAGCCCACAATGAGCAGTTCTTC
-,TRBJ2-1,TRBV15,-,CATSRLPGLPNNEQFF,TGTGCCACCAGCAGACTCCCGGGACTCCCAAACAATGAGCAGTTCTTC
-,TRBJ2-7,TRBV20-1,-,CSASVGNEQYF,TGCAGTGCTAGTGTCGGGAACGAGCAGTACTTC
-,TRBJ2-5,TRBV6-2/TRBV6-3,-,CASVFDGQETQYF,TGTGCCAGCGTTTTCGACGGTCAAGAGACCCAGTACTTC
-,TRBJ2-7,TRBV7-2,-,CASSPGIGSYEQYF,TGTGCCAGCAGCCCAGGTATAGGCTCCTACGAGCAGTACTTC
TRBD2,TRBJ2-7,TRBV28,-,CASSFDREGHEQYF,TGTGCCAGCAGTTTCGACCGGGAGGGCCACGAGCAGTACTTC
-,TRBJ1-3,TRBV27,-,CASSLSSGNTIYF,TGTGCCAGCAGTTTAAGCTCTGGAAACACCATATATTTT
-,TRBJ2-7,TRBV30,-,CAWSADVYEQYF,TGTGCCTGGAGTGCCGACGTTTACGAGCAGTACTTC
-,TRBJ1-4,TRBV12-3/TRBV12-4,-,CASSPLYEKLFF,TGTGCCAGCAGTCCATTATATGAAAAACTGTTTTTT
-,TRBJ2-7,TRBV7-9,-,CASSHPVVESSYEQYF,TGTGCCAGCAGCCACCCGGTAGTTGAGAGCTCCTACGAGCAGTACTTC
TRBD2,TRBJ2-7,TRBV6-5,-,CASTGLAGGYEQYF,TGTGCCAGCACGGGACTAGCGGGAGGCTACGAGCAGTACTTC
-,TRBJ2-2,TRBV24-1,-,CATTPRGPSTETTGELFF,TGTGCCACTACTCCCCGGGGGCCTAGCACTGAGACGACCGGGGAGCTGTTTTTT
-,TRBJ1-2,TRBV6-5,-,CASSFTAGDYYGYTF,TGTGCCAGCAGTTTCACGGCGGGGGATTACTATGGCTACACCTTC
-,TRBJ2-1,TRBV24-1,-,CATSDRDWPNEQFF,TGTGCCACCAGTGACCGAGACTGGCCCAATGAGCAGTTCTTC
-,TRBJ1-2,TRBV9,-,CASSLVSTVSSYGYTF,TGTGCCAGCAGCCTAGTATCGACAGTCTCTAGCTATGGCTACACCTTC
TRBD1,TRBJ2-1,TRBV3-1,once,CASSPRSSQGAMGEQFF,TGTGCCAGCAGCCCAAGATCCTCACAGGGGGCTATGGGTGAGCAGTTCTTC
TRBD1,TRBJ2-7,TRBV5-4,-,CASSLAGQGGPYYEQYF,TGTGCCAGCAGCTTGGCAGGACAGGGGGGACCTTACTACGAGCAGTACTTC
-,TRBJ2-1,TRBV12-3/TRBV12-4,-,CASLDTIYNEQFF,TGTGCCAGCTTGGACACTATATACAATGAGCAGTTCTTC
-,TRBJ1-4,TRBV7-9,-,CASSPADEKLFF,TGTGCCAGCAGTCCTGCAGATGAAAAACTGTTTTTT
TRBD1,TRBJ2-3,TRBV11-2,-,CASRQGYTDTQYF,TGTGCCAGCCGACAGGGGTACACAGATACGCAGTATTTT
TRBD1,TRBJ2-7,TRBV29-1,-,CSVYWTGTYEQYF,TGCAGCGTTTATTGGACAGGGACCTACGAGCAGTACTTC
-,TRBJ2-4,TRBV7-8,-,CASSLEGGSDLAKNIQYF,TGTGCCAGCAGCTTAGAAGGGGGGTCCGATCTAGCCAAAAACATTCAGTACTTC
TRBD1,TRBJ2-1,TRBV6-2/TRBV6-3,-,CASRLSRQGNYNEQFF,TGTGCCAGCAGACTCAGCAGACAGGGGAATTACAATGAGCAGTTCTTC
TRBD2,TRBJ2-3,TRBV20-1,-,CSARTVGLAGSTDTQYF,TGCAGTGCTAGGACGGTGGGACTAGCGGGGTCGACAGATACGCAGTATTTT
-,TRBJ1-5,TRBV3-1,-,CASSENPNQPQHF,TGTGCCAGCAGCGAGAACCCGAATCAGCCCCAGCATTTT
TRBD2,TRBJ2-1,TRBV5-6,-,CASSSSSGPYNEQFF,TGTGCCAGCAGCTCATCTAGCGGGCCTTACAATGAGCAGTTCTTC
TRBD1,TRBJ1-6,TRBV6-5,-,CASSYSTGGSYNSPLHF,TGTGCCAGCAGTTACTCGACAGGGGGCTCCTATAATTCACCCCTCCACTTT
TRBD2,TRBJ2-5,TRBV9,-,CASSPKDWTGGPEETQYF,TGTGCCAGCAGCCCTAAGGATTGGACGGGGGGGCCGGAAGAGACCCAGTACTTC
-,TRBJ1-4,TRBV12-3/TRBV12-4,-,CASSLAWVTTNEKLFF,TGTGCCAGCAGTTTAGCTTGGGTAACAACTAATGAAAAACTGTTTTTT
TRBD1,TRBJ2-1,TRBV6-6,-,CASSYPRQGADNEQFF,TGTGCCAGCAGTTACCCCAGACAGGGGGCGGACAATGAGCAGTTCTTC
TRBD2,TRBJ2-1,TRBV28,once,CASSILAGGMNEQFF,TGTGCCAGCAGCATCCTAGCGGGAGGGATGAATGAGCAGTTCTTC
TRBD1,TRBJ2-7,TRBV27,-,CASSFRQGAEQYF,TGTGCCAGCAGTTTCCGACAGGGGGCCGAGCAGTACTTC
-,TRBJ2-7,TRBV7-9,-,CASSLDPGSSYEQYF,TGTGCCAGCAGCTTAGATCCGGGGAGCTCCTACGAGCAGTACTTC
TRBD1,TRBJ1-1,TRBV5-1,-,CASSLGDRPNTEAFF,TGCGCCAGCAGCTTGGGGGACAGACCGAACACTGAAGCTTTCTTT
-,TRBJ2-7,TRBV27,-,CASSSGRGEQYF,TGTGCCAGCAGTTCAGGTCGGGGAGAGCAGTACTTC
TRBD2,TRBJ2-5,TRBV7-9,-,CASSSRVASGALQETQYF,TGTGCCAGCAGCTCCAGGGTGGCTAGCGGCGCCCTCCAAGAGACCCAGTACTTC
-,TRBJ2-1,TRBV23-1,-,CASSQTSFPTLSGGSYNEQFF,TGCGCCAGCAGTCAAACATCTTTCCCAACACTTTCGGGGGGCAGCTACAATGAGCAGTTCTTC
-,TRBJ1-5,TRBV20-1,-,CSAEMGGLNQPQHF,TGCAGTGCCGAGATGGGGGGCCTCAATCAGCCCCAGCATTTT
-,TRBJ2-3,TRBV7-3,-,CASSLVGQTTDTQYF,TGTGCCAGCAGCTTAGTAGGGCAGACCACAGATACGCAGTATTTT
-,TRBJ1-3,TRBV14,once,CASSQVSPPGNTIYF,TGTGCCAGCAGCCAAGTTTCGCCTCCTGGAAACACCATATATTTT
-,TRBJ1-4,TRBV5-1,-,CASSSETAPTNEKLFF,TGCGCCAGCAGCTCCGAGACAGCTCCAACTAATGAAAAACTGTTTTTT
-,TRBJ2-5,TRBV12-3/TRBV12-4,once,CASTTGLWETQYF,TGTGCCAGCACAACAGGGTTGTGGGAGACCCAGTACTTC